Sequencing of this TCR beta chain was carried out in a study of blood T cell repertoires in COVID-19. The method was immunoSEQ multiplex PCR; TCRdb's version includes in-frame clones alone and lacks a portion of them. In the table there are around 80,000 clones, roughly 82% of which are singletons. CDR3 length: 15 residues. Germline V gene data show CDR1 as SGHNT and CDR2 as YENEEA. The V end was cut by 1 base, the J end by 3 bases, with 10 bases between. The receptor was isolated from an elderly man with acute or convalescent COVID-19. The specimen sequenced was peripheral blood. The V and J genes are TRBV11-3 and TRBJ2-1; TRBD2 might be the D (6 bases). CDR3 nucleotide sequence: TGTGCCAGCAGCTTAGGTGTGGGGGGCTACAATGAGCAGTTCTTC. As protein: CASSLGVGGYNEQFF.